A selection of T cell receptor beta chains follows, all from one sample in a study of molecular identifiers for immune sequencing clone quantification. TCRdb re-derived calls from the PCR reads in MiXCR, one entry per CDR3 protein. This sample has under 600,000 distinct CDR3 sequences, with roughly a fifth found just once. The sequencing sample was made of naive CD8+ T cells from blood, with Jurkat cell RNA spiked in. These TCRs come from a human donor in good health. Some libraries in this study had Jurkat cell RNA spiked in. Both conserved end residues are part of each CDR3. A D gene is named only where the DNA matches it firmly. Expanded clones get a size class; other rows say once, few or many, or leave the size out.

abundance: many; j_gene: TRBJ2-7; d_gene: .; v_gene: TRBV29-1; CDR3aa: CSVEDLDRSYEQYF; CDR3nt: TGCAGCGTTGAAGATTTGGACAGATCCTACGAGCAGTACTTC
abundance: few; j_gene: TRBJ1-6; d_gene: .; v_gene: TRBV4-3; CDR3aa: CASSQDQGPSYNSPLHF; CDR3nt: TGCGCCAGCAGCCAAGATCAGGGCCCCTCCTATAATTCACCCCTCCACTTT
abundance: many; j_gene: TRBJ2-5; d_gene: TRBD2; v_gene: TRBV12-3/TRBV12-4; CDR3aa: CASSFLSGGQETQYF; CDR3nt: TGTGCCAGCAGTTTTCTCAGCGGGGGCCAAGAGACCCAGTACTTC
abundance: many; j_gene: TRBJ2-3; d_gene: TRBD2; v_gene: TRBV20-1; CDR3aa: CSARDGGAGVVDTQYF; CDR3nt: TGCAGTGCTAGAGATGGCGGAGCGGGAGTGGTAGATACGCAGTATTTT
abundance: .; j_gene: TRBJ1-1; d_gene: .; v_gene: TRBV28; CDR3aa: CASSMGMNTEAFF; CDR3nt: TGTGCCAGCAGTATGGGTATGAACACTGAAGCTTTCTTT
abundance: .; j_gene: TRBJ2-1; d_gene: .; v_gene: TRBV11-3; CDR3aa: CASDYSGSSFF; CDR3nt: TGTGCCAGCGACTACTCAGGGTCCTCTTTCTTC
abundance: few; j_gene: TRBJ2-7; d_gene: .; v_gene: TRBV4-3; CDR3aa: CASSQGKGPYEQYF; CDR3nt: TGCGCCAGCAGCCAAGGAAAGGGCCCCTACGAGCAGTACTTC
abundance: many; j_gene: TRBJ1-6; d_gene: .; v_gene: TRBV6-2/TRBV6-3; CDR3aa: CASRPGRPLSPLHF; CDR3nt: TGTGCCAGCAGACCGGGACGGCCTCTATCACCCCTCCACTTT
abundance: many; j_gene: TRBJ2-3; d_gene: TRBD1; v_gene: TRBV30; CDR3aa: CAWSPRDRVTDTQYF; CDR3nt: TGTGCCTGGAGTCCCCGGGACAGGGTTACAGATACGCAGTATTTT
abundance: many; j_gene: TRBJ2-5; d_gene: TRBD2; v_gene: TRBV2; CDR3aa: CASSGLAGLTQYF; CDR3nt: TGTGCCAGCAGCGGACTAGCGGGGTTGACCCAGTACTTC
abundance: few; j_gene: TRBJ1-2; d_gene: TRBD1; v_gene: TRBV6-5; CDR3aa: CASSYGTAGYGYTF; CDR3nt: TGTGCCAGCAGTTACGGGACAGCTGGCTATGGCTACACCTTC
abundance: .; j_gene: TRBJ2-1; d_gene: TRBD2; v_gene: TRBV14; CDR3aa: CASSQDYPLAGDEQFF; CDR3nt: TGTGCCAGCAGCCAAGATTACCCACTAGCGGGAGATGAGCAGTTCTTC
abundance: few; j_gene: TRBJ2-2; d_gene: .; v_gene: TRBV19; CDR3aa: CASSFGERGTGELFF; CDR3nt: TGTGCCAGTAGTTTCGGGGAACGAGGGACCGGGGAGCTGTTTTTT
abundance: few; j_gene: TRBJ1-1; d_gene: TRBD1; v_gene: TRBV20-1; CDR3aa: CSANRRGSGTEAFF; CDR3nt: TGCAGTGCAAATCGCAGGGGGTCGGGCACTGAAGCTTTCTTT
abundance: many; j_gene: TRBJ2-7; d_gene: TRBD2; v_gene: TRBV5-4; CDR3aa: CASSSTGTSEEQYF; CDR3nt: TGTGCCAGCAGCTCGACCGGGACTAGCGAAGAGCAGTACTTC
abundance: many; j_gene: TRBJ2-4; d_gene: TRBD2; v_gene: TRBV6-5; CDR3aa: CASRSGGGKNIQYF; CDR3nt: TGTGCCAGCAGAAGCGGGGGGGGGAAAAACATTCAGTACTTC
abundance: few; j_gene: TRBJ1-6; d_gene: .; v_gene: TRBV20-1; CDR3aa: CSANGLTWGINSPNNSPLHF; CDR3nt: TGCAGTGCAAATGGCCTGACGTGGGGAATTAACTCGCCCAATAATTCACCCCTCCACTTT
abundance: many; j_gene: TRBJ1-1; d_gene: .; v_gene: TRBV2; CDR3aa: CASRLNTEAFF; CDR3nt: TGTGCCAGCAGGTTGAACACTGAAGCTTTCTTT
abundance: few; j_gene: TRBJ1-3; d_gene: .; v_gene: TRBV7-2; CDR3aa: CASSLIRSEVRTGNTIYF; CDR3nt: TGTGCCAGCAGCTTAATCCGAAGTGAAGTCCGTACTGGAAACACCATATATTTT
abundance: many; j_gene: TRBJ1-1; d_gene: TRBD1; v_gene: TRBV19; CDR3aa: CASSRSTGGNTEAFF; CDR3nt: TGTGCCAGTAGTAGATCCACAGGGGGTAACACTGAAGCTTTCTTT
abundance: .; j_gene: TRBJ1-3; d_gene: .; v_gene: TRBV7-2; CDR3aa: CASSFGHPSGNTIYF; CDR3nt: TGTGCCAGCAGCTTTGGACACCCCTCTGGAAACACCATATATTTT
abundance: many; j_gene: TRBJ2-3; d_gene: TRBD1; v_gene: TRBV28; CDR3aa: CASSPLGTGVTDTQYF; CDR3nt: TGTGCCAGCAGCCCCCTCGGGACAGGGGTAACAGATACGCAGTATTTT
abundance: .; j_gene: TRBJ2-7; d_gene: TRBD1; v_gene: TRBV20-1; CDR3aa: CSASTGTAYEQYF; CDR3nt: TGCAGTGCCAGTACCGGGACAGCCTACGAGCAGTACTTC
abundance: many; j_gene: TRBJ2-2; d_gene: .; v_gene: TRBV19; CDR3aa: CASSIDREWVNTGELFF; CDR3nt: TGTGCCAGTAGTATAGATCGGGAGTGGGTGAACACCGGGGAGCTGTTTTTT
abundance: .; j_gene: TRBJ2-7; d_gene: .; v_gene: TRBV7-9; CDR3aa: CASSLGARLSYEQYF; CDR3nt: TGTGCCAGCAGCTTAGGGGCCAGACTATCCTACGAGCAGTACTTC
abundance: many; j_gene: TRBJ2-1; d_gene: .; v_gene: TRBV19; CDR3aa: CASSTPRVPQFF; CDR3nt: TGTGCCAGTAGTACCCCACGGGTACCCCAGTTCTTC
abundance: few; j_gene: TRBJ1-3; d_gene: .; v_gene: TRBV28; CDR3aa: CASSLIGGYGNTIYF; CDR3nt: TGTGCCAGCAGCTTGATAGGGGGTTACGGAAACACCATATATTTT
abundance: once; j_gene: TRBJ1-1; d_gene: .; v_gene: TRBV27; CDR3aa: CACSLSGHTMNTEAFF; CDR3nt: TGTGCCTGCAGTTTATCGGGACATACGATGAACACTGAAGCTTTCTTT
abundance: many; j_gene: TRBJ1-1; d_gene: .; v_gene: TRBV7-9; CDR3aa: CASSLVEAFF; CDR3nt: TGTGCCAGCAGCTTGGTTGAAGCTTTCTTT
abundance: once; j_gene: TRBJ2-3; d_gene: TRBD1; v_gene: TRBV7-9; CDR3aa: CASSPSRGSPEDTQYF; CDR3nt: TGTGCCAGCAGCCCCTCCAGGGGGTCCCCAGAAGATACGCAGTATTTT
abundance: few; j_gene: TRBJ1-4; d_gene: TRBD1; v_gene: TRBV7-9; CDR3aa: CASSRGQGGLRDEKLFF; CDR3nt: TGTGCCAGCAGCCGGGGACAGGGAGGACTTCGGGATGAAAAACTGTTTTTT
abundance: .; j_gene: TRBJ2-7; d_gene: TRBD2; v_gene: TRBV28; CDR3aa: CASSLPPGLAADEQCF; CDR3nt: TGTGCCAGCAGCCTACCTCCGGGACTAGCGGCTGACGAGCAGTGCTTC
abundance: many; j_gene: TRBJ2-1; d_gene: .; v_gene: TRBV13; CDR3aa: CASSLGLFRFF; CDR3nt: TGTGCCAGCAGCTTAGGCCTTTTTCGGTTCTTC
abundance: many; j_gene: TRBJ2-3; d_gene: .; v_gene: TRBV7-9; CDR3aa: CASSPHRRDTQYF; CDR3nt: TGTGCCAGCAGCCCACACCGTCGGGATACGCAGTATTTT
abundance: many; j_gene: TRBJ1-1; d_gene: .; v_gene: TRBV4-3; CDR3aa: CASSQERSGTEAFF; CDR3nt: TGCGCCAGCAGCCAAGAGAGGTCCGGGACTGAAGCTTTCTTT
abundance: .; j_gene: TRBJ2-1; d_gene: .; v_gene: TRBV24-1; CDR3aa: CATSGASSYNEQFF; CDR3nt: TGTGCCACCAGTGGGGCTAGCTCCTACAATGAGCAGTTCTTC
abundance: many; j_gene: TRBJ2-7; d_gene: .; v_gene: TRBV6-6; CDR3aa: CASSYILGEQYF; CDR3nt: TGTGCCAGCAGTTACATTCTAGGCGAGCAGTACTTC
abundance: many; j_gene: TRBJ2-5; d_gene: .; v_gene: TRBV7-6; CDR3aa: CASSLAEIQETQYF; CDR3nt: TGTGCCAGCAGCTTAGCTGAGATCCAAGAGACCCAGTACTTC
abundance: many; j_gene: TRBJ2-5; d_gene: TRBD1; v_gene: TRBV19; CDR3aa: CASMDRRQETQYF; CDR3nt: TGTGCCAGTATGGACAGGAGACAAGAGACCCAGTACTTC
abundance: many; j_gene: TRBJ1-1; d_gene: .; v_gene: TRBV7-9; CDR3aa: CASSRAGYLGTEAFF; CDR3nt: TGTGCCAGCAGCCGCGCCGGGTATCTGGGTACTGAAGCTTTCTTT
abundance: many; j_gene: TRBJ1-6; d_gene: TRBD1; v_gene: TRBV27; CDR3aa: CASSPGTGHSPLHF; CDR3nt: TGTGCCAGCAGTCCCGGGACAGGGCATTCACCCCTCCACTTT
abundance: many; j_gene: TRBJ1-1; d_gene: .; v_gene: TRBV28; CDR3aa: CASSFPAVSTEAFF; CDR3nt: TGTGCCAGCAGTTTCCCCGCCGTGAGCACTGAAGCTTTCTTT
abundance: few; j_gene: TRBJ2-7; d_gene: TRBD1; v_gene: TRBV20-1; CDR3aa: CSASLGQHTYEQYF; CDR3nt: TGCAGTGCTAGTTTGGGACAGCATACCTACGAGCAGTACTTC
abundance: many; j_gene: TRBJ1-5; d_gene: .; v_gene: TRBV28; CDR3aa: CASSLGEGQPQHF; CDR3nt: TGTGCCAGCAGTCTAGGGGAGGGACAGCCCCAGCATTTT
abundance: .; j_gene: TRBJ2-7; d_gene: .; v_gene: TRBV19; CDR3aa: CASSSVGGSVEQYF; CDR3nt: TGTGCCAGTAGTTCCGTCGGGGGTTCCGTGGAGCAGTACTTC
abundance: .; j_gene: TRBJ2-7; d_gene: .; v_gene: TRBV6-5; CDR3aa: CASKAGSSLYEQYF; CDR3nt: TGTGCCAGCAAGGCGGGGTCCAGCCTCTACGAGCAGTACTTC
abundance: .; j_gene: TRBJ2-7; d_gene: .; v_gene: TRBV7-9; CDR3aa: CASSPHGGLLGEQYF; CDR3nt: TGTGCCAGCAGCCCTCATGGGGGTCTGCTGGGTGAGCAGTACTTC
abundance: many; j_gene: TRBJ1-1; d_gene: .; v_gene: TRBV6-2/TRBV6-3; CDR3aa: CASSRGIIEAFF; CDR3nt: TGTGCCAGCAGTCGCGGGATCATTGAAGCTTTCTTT